This T cell receptor beta chain was sequenced for a study of blood T cell repertoires in COVID-19. In the study's own analysis: Quantification of nucleated cells was approximated via reference gene primer amplification. Generated by immunoSEQ multiplex PCR, the TCRdb table keeps only in-frame clones and is missing some. V, J and clone size are those of that table, while D and trimming were read from the DNA. The sample lists 400,000 to 450,000 clones, around 91% seen once, with less than 0.75% in the top ten. Those who participated ranged in age from about 18 to 95 years and resided in some 24 US areas. Germline CDR1 and CDR2: SGHRS and YFSETQ. V was trimmed by 1 base and J by 0 bases, leaving 11 bases between them. CDR3 size: 16 residues.

The sample consisted of PBMCs or T cells enriched from blood (not recorded which). The receptor was derived from a man aged 18 to 30 who had recovered from COVID-19. The chain uses TRBV5-1 and TRBJ1-3; D is possibly TRBD1 (5 bases). The CDR3 bases are TGCGCCAGCAGCTTGACCACAGGTATCTCTGGAAACACCATATATTTT. The encoded protein is CASSLTTGISGNTIYF. Variable domain in full (rest from reference TRBV5-1 and TRBJ1-3): KAGVTQTPRYLIKTRGQQVTLSCSPISGHRSVSWYQQTPGQGLQFLFEYFSETQRNKGNFPGRFSGRQFSNSRSEMNVSTLELGDSALYLCASSLTTGISGNTIYFGEGSWLTVV.